This entry lists 27 T cell receptor beta chains sequenced from one sample in a study of CD8 T cells in ankylosing spondylitis. TCRdb reprocessed the 5' RACE reads with MiXCR, giving one entry per CDR3 protein. Of some 250,000 distinct CDR3 sequences listed, 20% to 30% are singletons. The sample taken for sequencing was blood, either unsorted or a sorted T cell fraction (not recorded which). The receptors shown here come from a male donor with ankylosing spondylitis or in good health (not recorded which).

This clonotype has a handful of counts. CDR3 residues: CASSSGDRKETQYF. The CDR3 DNA follows: TGTGCCAGCAGTTCCGGCGACAGGAAAGAGACCCAGTACTTC. J is TRBJ2-5 and V is TRBV12-3 or TRBV12-4; a possible D gene is TRBD1 (6 bases). Trimming removed 4 bases at V and 3 bases at J, with 12 bases between. CDR3 size: 14 residues.

This clonotype was detected once. The J gene is TRBJ2-7, the V gene TRBV6-2 or TRBV6-3; TRBD1 matches 8 bases. The CDR3 totals 20 residues. Trimming at V came to 0 bases and at J to 2 bases, leaving 18 bases not matched to a gene. Germline V gene data show CDR1 as MNHEY and CDR2 as SVGEGT. This CDR3 is CASSYSIGTGRGPNTYEQYF. The CDR3 DNA follows: TGTGCCAGCAGTTACTCGATAGGGACAGGACGAGGGCCCAACACCTACGAGCAGTACTTC.

This clonotype was detected ten times or more. CDR3: CSVQKGMEGYTF. The CDR3 DNA reads TGCAGCGTCCAAAAGGGGATGGAGGGCTACACCTTC. The genes are TRBV29-1 and TRBJ1-2; D possibly corresponds to TRBD1 (5 bases). Germline V gene data show CDR1 as SQVTM and CDR2 as ANQGSEA. V lost 6 bases and J 8 bases, leaving 16 bases between the germline ends. This CDR3 is 12 amino acids long.

The chain joins TRBV6-5 to TRBJ2-3; D call uncertain. The CDR3 totals 13 residues. Germline V CDR1 and CDR2: MNHEY, SVGAGI. Trimming cost V 2 bases and J 2 bases, with 5 bases left between them. The CDR3 bases are TGTGCCAGCAGTTACGATCACACAGATACGCAGTATTTT. Its protein is CASSYDHTDTQYF.

This chain joins TRBV12-3 or TRBV12-4 and TRBJ2-3, with D maybe TRBD2 (6 bases). CDR3 length equals 14 residues. The V end lost 2 bases, the J end lost 7 bases, and 13 bases lay between the germline ends. The chain's CDR3 is CASSLRIAAYTQYF. The CDR3 DNA is TGTGCCAGCAGTTTACGAATAGCGGCATATACGCAGTATTTT.

This chain uses TRBV10-3 with TRBJ2-1; D not certain. Germline V gene lookup returns CDR1 ENHRY and CDR2 SYGVKD. Trimming shortened V by 3 bases and J by 4 bases, and 10 bases separated the two germline ends. The CDR3 length is 14 residues. CDR3 protein: CAISEASAYNEQFF. CDR3 bases: TGTGCCATCAGTGAAGCGAGCGCTTACAATGAGCAGTTCTTC.

The CDR3 reads CASRDPGQGNYGYTF. The CDR3 nucleotides read TGTGCCAGCAGGGACCCGGGACAGGGCAACTATGGCTACACCTTC. The chain recombines TRBV11-2 with TRBJ1-2; 9 nucleotides match TRBD1. Germline lookup yields CDR1 SGHAT and CDR2 FQNNGV. The CDR3 is 15 amino acids. Germline trimming cut 6 bases from V and 2 bases from J; bases unmatched to any gene: 7.

This chain links TRBV7-9 with TRBJ2-2; D gene uncertain. CDR3 size: 15 residues. The germline V and J ends were trimmed by 3 bases and 5 bases, with 13 bases remaining between them. The germline CDR1 and CDR2 sequences are SEHNR and FQNEAQ (reference sequence). The CDR3 here is CASSFDGRYTGELFF. CDR3 nucleotides: TGTGCCAGCAGCTTTGACGGACGTTATACCGGGGAGCTGTTTTTT.

This clonotype has just a few counts. The J gene is TRBJ2-3, the V gene TRBV10-3, with D perhaps matching TRBD1 or TRBD2 (5 bases each). The V and J ends lost 9 bases and 0 bases respectively, with 16 bases between them. The CDR3 loop spans 15 amino acids. The germline CDR1 and CDR2 sequences are ENHRY and SYGVKD. The DNA of the CDR3 is TGTGCCATGGGGACGGACGCCCCTAGCACAGATACGCAGTATTTT. It yields the protein CAMGTDAPSTDTQYF.

This clonotype was seen more than once but under ten times. This chain uses TRBV20-1 with TRBJ2-7, with 8 bases matching TRBD1. Germline CDR1 is DFQATT and CDR2 is SNEGSKA (reference sequence). The CDR3 contains 15 residues. Germline trimming cut 0 bases from V and 5 bases from J; bases unmatched to any gene: 9. The CDR3 DNA sequence: TGCAGTGCTAGAGATTCGAGCAGGGGGCGCCACGAGCAGTACTTC. The encoded protein is CSARDSSRGRHEQYF.

Regarding this clonotype: It may be a read error: a sequence one base away is much more abundant. J is TRBJ1-5 and V is TRBV6-1; D might be TRBD1 (6 bases). CDR1 is MNHNS and CDR2 is SASEGT in the germline V gene. Trimming shortened V by 5 bases and J by 2 bases, and 10 bases separated the two germline ends. The CDR3 runs to 14 residues. In DNA, the CDR3 is TGTGCCAGCAGTAAGGGGGGGGGCAATCAGCCCCAGCATTTT. Translation: CASSKGGGNQPQHF.

This clonotype came up many times. This sequence joins TRBV4-2 and TRBJ2-3; TRBD2 might be the D (6 bases). In germline, CDR1 is LGHNA, CDR2 YNFKEQ. This CDR3 has 18 amino acids. The V gene lost 0 bases and the J gene lost 0 bases, with 16 bases spanning the gap. The CDR3 DNA follows: TGTGCCAGCAGCCAAGATCTACGGGGGTATACTAGCACAGATACGCAGTATTTT. Translating it yields CASSQDLRGYTSTDTQYF.

This clonotype was picked up many times. The gene calls are TRBV20-1 and TRBJ1-1; D possibly corresponds to TRBD1 (6 bases). This CDR3 is built from 14 residues. Germline V CDR1 and CDR2: DFQATT, SNEGSKA (reference sequence). Between the trimmed V and J ends, which lost 3 bases and 3 bases, there was a span of 14 bases. CDR3 amino acids: CSASPWGRDTEAFF. The CDR3 DNA reads as TGCAGTGCTAGCCCGTGGGGGCGAGACACTGAAGCTTTCTTT.

This chain connects TRBV20-1 to TRBJ2-2; the D gene could be TRBD1 or TRBD2 (6 bases each). The CDR3 loop spans 14 amino acids. Trimming took 3 bases from V and 4 from J, leaving 12 bases between them. Germline assignment: CDR1 DFQATT and CDR2 SNEGSKA (reference sequence). As DNA, the CDR3 is TGCAGTGCTAGTTCGGGGGCGGGCACCGGGGAGCTGTTTTTT. As protein: CSASSGAGTGELFF.

This clonotype was counted ten times or more. The chain has TRBV5-1 and TRBJ1-1; no reliable D call. CDR3 size: 14 residues. The V gene's germline CDR1 is SGHRS and CDR2 YFSETQ. The ends were cut back, 2 bases at V and 6 bases at J, with 14 bases in the middle. CDR3 amino acids: CASSLDSIFPEAFF. The CDR3 nucleotides are TGCGCCAGCAGCTTAGATTCGATCTTCCCTGAAGCTTTCTTT.

The rearrangement links TRBV20-1 to TRBJ1-1; D gene ambiguous. This CDR3 has 12 amino acids. V was shortened by 1 base and J by 7 bases, with 10 bases between the two germline ends. Germline V gives CDR1 DFQATT, CDR2 SNEGSKA (reference sequence). CDR3 DNA: TGCAGTGCTAGAGCGGACCTAGATGAAGCTTTCTTT. Translating it yields CSARADLDEAFF.

This clonotype occurred many times. The gene calls are TRBV20-1 and TRBJ1-2; D is perhaps TRBD1 (5 bases). This CDR3 is 15 amino acids long. Per the germline V gene, CDR1 is DFQATT and CDR2 is SNEGSKA (reference sequence). V gave up 2 bases and J gave up 0 bases, with 13 bases separating them. The CDR3 bases are TGCAGTGCTAGACCTTCAGGGACGGCTAACTATGGCTACACCTTC. Its protein product is CSARPSGTANYGYTF.

To note about this clonotype: With a much larger clone just one base away, this may be a read error. This chain links TRBV7-9 with TRBJ1-1; D may be TRBD1 (6 bases). The V gene lost 2 bases and the J gene lost 1 base, with 11 bases spanning the gap. The V gene's germline CDR1 is SEHNR and CDR2 FQNEAQ (reference sequence). The CDR3 is 15 amino acids. CDR3 protein: CASSLRAGANTEAFF. Written as DNA, the CDR3 is TGTGCCAGCAGCTTACGGGCAGGGGCGAACACTGAAGCTTTCTTT.

J is TRBJ1-2 and V is TRBV3-1; weak D call: TRBD1 (5 bases). The CDR3 length is 14 residues. The V end was cut by 7 bases, the J end by 8 bases, with 20 bases between. Germline V gives CDR1 LGHDT, CDR2 YNNKEL (reference sequence). CDR3 coding DNA: TGTGCCAGCACCCCCAAACTTGGGGGATCCGGCTACACCTTC. Translated: CASTPKLGGSGYTF.

This clonotype came up a few times. J is TRBJ2-3 and V is TRBV10-3, with D perhaps being TRBD1 or TRBD2 (6 bases each). Between the trimmed V and J ends, which lost 2 bases and 4 bases, there was a span of 10 bases. The CDR3 is made up of 14 amino acids. Per germline, CDR1 ENHRY and CDR2 SYGVKD. The CDR3 sequence: CAISEGGPADTQYF. The CDR3 DNA reads as TGTGCCATCAGTGAGGGGGGGCCGGCAGATACGCAGTATTTT.

Ten or more counts support this clonotype. This chain uses TRBV5-1 with TRBJ2-3, with D possibly being TRBD1 or TRBD2 (5 bases each). Looked up from germline, CDR1 is SGHRS and CDR2 is YFSETQ. Trimming stripped 4 bases from V and 2 bases from J, with 11 bases between. The CDR3 contains 14 residues. In DNA form, the CDR3 reads TGCGCCAGCAGCGATGGGACCCCCACAGATACGCAGTATTTT. It is translated as CASSDGTPTDTQYF.

This clonotype was found many times. The V call is TRBV3-1, the J call TRBJ2-7, with D uncertain. Trimming left V 7 bases short and J 3 bases short, with 4 bases between. Germline-derived CDR1 and CDR2 are LGHDT and YNNKEL (reference sequence). The CDR3 length is 10 residues. CDR3 loop: CASTDYEQYF. The CDR3 nucleotides are TGTGCCAGCACTGACTACGAGCAGTACTTC.

This clonotype showed up just a few times. V is TRBV6-2 or TRBV6-3 and J is TRBJ2-3; no firm D call. V lost 6 bases and J lost 2, with 12 bases in between. The CDR3 is made up of 14 amino acids. Germline V gene data show CDR1 as MNHEY and CDR2 as SVGEGT. DNA of the CDR3: TGTGCCAGCAGCACGTTGGCGGTCACAGATACGCAGTATTTT. It codes for CASSTLAVTDTQYF.

For the CDR3, the DNA is TGTGCCATCAGTGAAATTTCAGATACGCAGTATTTT. This gives the protein CAISEISDTQYF. The rearrangement uses TRBV10-3 and TRBJ2-3, with D unresolved. CDR3 length: 12 residues. From germline, CDR1 is ENHRY and CDR2 SYGVKD. V lost 3 bases, J lost 4 bases, and 5 bases lay in between.

CDR3 DNA: TGTGCCAGCAGCCTTGGACTAGCGGTCTACACAGATACGCAGTATTTT. Translation: CASSLGLAVYTDTQYF. The chain is built from TRBV7-3 and TRBJ2-3; 10 bases are shared with TRBD2. The CDR3 runs 16 residues. CDR1 and CDR2 from the germline V gene are SGHTA and FQGTGA. J lost 2 bases, V lost 5 bases, and 7 bases had no gene match.

This clonotype has a handful of counts. The V call is TRBV18, the J call TRBJ2-1, with 8 bases aligning to TRBD1. J gave up 6 bases and V 0 bases, and 4 bases lay outside the gene matches. The CDR3 is 15 amino acids. Germline CDR1 reads KGHSH; CDR2 reads LQKENI. As DNA, the CDR3 is TGTGCCAGCTCACCACCAGGACAGGGTAGCAATGAGCAGTTCTTC. Translated: CASSPPGQGSNEQFF.

The gene calls are TRBV20-1 and TRBJ2-7; 12 bases agree with TRBD2. The CDR3 has 15 residues. The V gene's germline CDR1 is DFQATT and CDR2 SNEGSKA (reference sequence). V was pared by 2 bases and J by 3 bases, with 5 bases of the junction left unmatched. CDR3 sequence reads: CSARLAGGPLYEQYF. The CDR3 DNA follows: TGCAGTGCTAGACTAGCGGGGGGGCCGCTCTACGAGCAGTACTTC.